These 30 T cell receptor beta chains were all obtained from the same sample, sequenced in a study of identical twins. In TCRdb, the 5' RACE reads were re-called with MiXCR into one record per CDR3 protein. The table lists 1.5 million to 2 million distinct CDR3 sequences, about 32% of them singletons. Sequencing input: cord blood. These receptors all come from a newborn girl in good health.

The sample holds a few counts of this clonotype. The chain recombines TRBV20-1 with TRBJ2-1; no clear D. Trimming left V 0 bases short and J 8 bases short, with 17 bases between. CDR1 is DFQATT and CDR2 is SNEGSKA in the germline V gene (reference sequence). The CDR3 has 15 residues. DNA for the CDR3: TGCAGTGCTAGAGATCCGTTCTACTCCGCCTATGAGCAGTTCTTC. Translated: CSARDPFYSAYEQFF.

This chain uses TRBV27 with TRBJ2-5, with a possible D match to TRBD2 (5 bases). CDR3 size: 14 residues. Trimming removed 1 base at V and 5 bases at J, with 11 bases between. Looked up from germline, CDR1 is MNHEY and CDR2 is SMNVEV (reference sequence). CDR3 sequence reads: CASSLYGVGETQYF. In DNA, the CDR3 is TGTGCCAGCAGTTTATACGGGGTGGGGGAGACCCAGTACTTC.

In this sample, this clonotype turned up a few times. The genes are TRBV20-1 and TRBJ2-1, with D tentatively TRBD2 (7 bases). The CDR3 has 14 amino acids. CDR1 is DFQATT and CDR2 is SNEGSKA in the germline V gene (reference sequence). V gave up 6 bases and J gave up 6 bases, with 18 bases separating them. CDR3 residues: CSAPGAGAPNEQFF. DNA for the CDR3: TGCAGTGCACCGGGGGCGGGGGCTCCCAATGAGCAGTTCTTC.

This clonotype was observed once. The V call is TRBV7-9, the J call TRBJ2-1, with D possibly matching TRBD1 (5 bases). There are 13 residues in the CDR3. CDR1 is SEHNR, CDR2 FQNEAQ, per germline (reference sequence). The V and J ends lost 7 bases and 8 bases respectively, with 15 bases between them. The CDR3 DNA sequence: TGTGCCAGCACCTATCCAGGGTACGATGAGCAGTTCTTC. Its translation is CASTYPGYDEQFF.

The chain has TRBV6-1 and TRBJ2-7; TRBD2 aligns across 10 bases. CDR3 length: 18 residues. V shed 6 bases, J shed 3 bases, and the junction held 17 bases outside the gene matches. Germline loops: CDR1 MNHNS, CDR2 SASEGT. Here the CDR3 reads CASSSTNNPGLAIYEQYF. Written as DNA, the CDR3 is TGTGCCAGCAGCTCCACTAATAATCCGGGACTAGCGATCTACGAGCAGTACTTC.

This clonotype was recorded a few times. The chain has TRBV5-1 and TRBJ2-7, with unresolved D. The CDR3 is made up of 13 amino acids. Looked up from germline, CDR1 is SGHRS and CDR2 is YFSETQ. V lost 0 bases to trimming and J lost 4 bases, with 8 bases between them. As DNA, the CDR3 is TGCGCCAGCAGCTTGGAGGCTTTGTACGAGCAGTACTTC. It is translated as CASSLEALYEQYF. Together with reference TRBV5-1 and TRBJ2-7, the CDR3 gives the full variable domain: KAGVTQTPRYLIKTRGQQVTLSCSPISGHRSVSWYQQTPGQGLQFLFEYFSETQRNKGNFPGRFSGRQFSNSRSEMNVSTLELGDSALYLCASSLEALYEQYFGPGTRLTVT.

This clonotype was detected only once. This chain uses TRBV9 with TRBJ2-6; 7 bases are a match to TRBD2. V gave up 0 bases and J gave up 2 bases; unmatched junction bases: 2. The CDR3 has 16 residues. Germline values: CDR1 SGDLS, CDR2 YYNGEE. CDR3 coding DNA: TGTGCCAGCAGCGTAGATGGGGGGGCTGGGGCCAACGTCCTGACTTTC. Protein: CASSVDGGAGANVLTF.

This chain joins TRBV20-1 and TRBJ2-7; TRBD2 is a possible D gene (6 bases). Per germline, CDR1 DFQATT and CDR2 SNEGSKA (reference sequence). Trimming left V 5 bases short and J 2 bases short, with 13 bases between. The CDR3 runs to 13 residues. CDR3 nucleotide sequence: TGCAGTGCTCGGATGACTAGAGCCTACGAGCAGTACTTC. Protein: CSARMTRAYEQYF.

V is TRBV6-1 and J is TRBJ1-1; D is ambiguous. Germline V gene lookup returns CDR1 MNHNS and CDR2 SASEGT. CDR3 length: 15 residues. Between the trimmed V and J ends, which lost 5 bases and 1 base, there was a span of 14 bases. DNA for the CDR3: TGTGCCAGCAGTTCCCTAGGGATGGGGAACACTGAAGCTTTCTTT. Translating it yields CASSSLGMGNTEAFF.

The rearrangement joins TRBV2 to TRBJ2-5; maybe TRBD2 (6 bases). The V gene lost 6 bases and the J gene lost 0 bases, with 11 bases spanning the gap. CDR1 and CDR2 (germline): SNHLY, FYNNEI. This CDR3 spans 14 amino acids. CDR3 amino acids: CASRGGRNQETQYF. The CDR3 DNA follows: TGTGCCAGCAGGGGAGGACGGAACCAAGAGACCCAGTACTTC. The entire variable domain, with the rest obtained from reference TRBV2 and TRBJ2-5, is as follows: EPEVTQTPSHQVTQMGQEVILRCVPISNHLYFYWYRQILGQKVEFLVSFYNNEISEKSEIFDDQFSVERPDGSNFTLKIRSTKLEDSAMYFCASRGGRNQETQYFGPGTRLLVL.

This clonotype was seen ten or more times. The V call is TRBV7-2, the J call TRBJ1-1; D gene unclear. In germline, CDR1 is SGHTA, CDR2 FQGNSA. There are 15 residues in the CDR3. Trimming took off 1 base at V and 3 bases at J, with 12 bases between the two ends. The CDR3: CASSLDVHGDTEAFF. CDR3 nucleotide sequence: TGTGCCAGCAGCTTAGACGTCCACGGGGACACTGAAGCTTTCTTT.

The chain uses TRBV4-1 and TRBJ2-4, with 8 positions matching TRBD2. The J call may not be correct, given that the DNA end is closer to TRBJ2-7. In germline, CDR1 is MGHRA, CDR2 YSYEKL. The CDR3 is 15 residues long. CDR3 amino acids: CASSQRTSSGYEQYF. CDR3 bases: TGCGCCAGCAGCCAGAGGACTTCTAGCGGGTACGAGCAGTACTTC.

The V and J genes are TRBV29-1 and TRBJ2-1; TRBD1 matches 10 bases. The germline V gene has CDR1 SQVTM and CDR2 ANQGSEA. The CDR3 spans 14 residues. V lost 2 bases, J lost 3 bases, and 1 base stayed unmatched. CDR3 DNA sequence: TGCAGCGTTGAACGGACAGGGGGCTACAATGAGCAGTTCTTC. It yields the protein CSVERTGGYNEQFF.

The J gene is TRBJ2-7, the V gene TRBV11-2, with 12 bases fitting TRBD2. CDR3 length: 16 amino acids. Germline assignment: CDR1 SGHAT and CDR2 FQNNGV. Unmatched junction bases numbered 3, after V lost 0 bases and J lost 3 bases. The CDR3 bases are TGTGCCAGCAGCTTAGATCTAGCGGGAGGGCTCTACGAGCAGTACTTC. This translates into CASSLDLAGGLYEQYF.

This chain connects TRBV3-1 to TRBJ2-5, with D hard to call. The CDR3 has 16 amino acids. Germline assignment: CDR1 LGHDT and CDR2 YNNKEL (reference sequence). The germline V and J ends were trimmed by 1 base and 3 bases, with 15 bases remaining between them. The CDR3 reads CASSQGPTPPKETQYF. The CDR3 DNA is TGTGCCAGCAGCCAAGGGCCCACTCCCCCGAAAGAGACCCAGTACTTC.

This clonotype has a handful of counts. The rearrangement links TRBV7-6 to TRBJ2-1, with TRBD2 matching 12 bases. Germline trimming cut 0 bases from V and 3 bases from J; bases unmatched to any gene: 6. CDR1 and CDR2 (germline): SGHVS, FNYEAQ. The CDR3 has 18 residues. The CDR3 DNA is TGTGCCAGCAGCTTAGCCCACCTGACTAGCGGGGGCTACAATGAGCAGTTCTTC. The encoded protein is CASSLAHLTSGGYNEQFF.

This clonotype turned up a few times. The chain joins TRBV6-1 to TRBJ2-7; TRBD1 matches 8 bases. V was clipped by 4 bases and J by 8 bases; unmatched bases: 10. Per germline, CDR1 MNHNS and CDR2 SASEGT. This CDR3 has 14 residues. CDR3 amino acids: CASSVYRGVYKQYF. The CDR3 nucleotides read TGTGCCAGCAGTGTGTACAGGGGGGTATACAAGCAGTACTTC.

The J gene is TRBJ2-3, the V gene TRBV10-3; TRBD2 aligns across 12 bases. The germline V gene encodes CDR1 ENHRY and CDR2 SYGVKD. The CDR3 is made up of 16 amino acids. V shed 9 bases, J shed 1 base, and the junction held 8 bases outside the gene matches. CDR3 coding DNA: TGTGCCATTTCCCTAGCGGGAGGGATGGGCACAGATACGCAGTATTTT. It is translated as CAISLAGGMGTDTQYF.

This clonotype appeared a single time. The CDR3 DNA sequence: TGTGCCAGCAGCCAGAGGACTGCAGACTACGAGCAGTACTTC. Translation gives CASSQRTADYEQYF. The chain employs TRBV7-9 and TRBJ2-7; TRBD2 is a possible D gene (5 bases). Deletions cut 5 bases from V and 3 bases from J, with 14 bases between. The CDR3 is made up of 14 amino acids. CDR1 SEHNR and CDR2 FQNEAQ come from the germline V gene (reference sequence).

The chain uses TRBV20-1 and TRBJ1-1; the D is unclear. V lost 1 base and J lost 4, with 16 bases in between. The V gene's germline CDR1 is DFQATT and CDR2 SNEGSKA (reference sequence). The CDR3 contains 15 residues. CDR3 sequence: CSARGRKGWGTEAFF. For the CDR3, the DNA is TGCAGTGCTAGAGGAAGGAAGGGATGGGGCACTGAAGCTTTCTTT.

This rearrangement joins TRBV11-2 to TRBJ1-2; D is unresolved. The germline CDR1 and CDR2 sequences are SGHAT and FQNNGV. Trimming removed 4 bases at V and 0 bases at J, with 30 bases between. The CDR3 consists of 21 residues. CDR3 bases: TGTGCCAGCAGCTCCCTAAAGTTCTTCACGTCGATGGTTGGCCCTAACTATGGCTACACCTTC. Translation: CASSSLKFFTSMVGPNYGYTF.

The chain is built from TRBV11-2 and TRBJ2-1; maybe TRBD2 (6 bases). The ends were cut back, 5 bases at V and 7 bases at J, with 15 bases in the middle. The CDR3 length is 14 residues. Germline values: CDR1 SGHAT, CDR2 FQNNGV. The CDR3 protein is CASSISGLPNEQFF. The CDR3, as DNA: TGTGCCAGCAGCATATCGGGACTGCCTAATGAGCAGTTCTTC.

This chain connects TRBV2 to TRBJ2-1; 8 positions match TRBD2. CDR1 and CDR2 (germline): SNHLY, FYNNEI. After removal of 7 bases from V and 8 bases from J, the junction contained 7 bases not matched to a gene. This CDR3 is 13 amino acids long. CDR3 in amino acids: CASIASGFHEQFF. The DNA of the CDR3 is TGTGCCAGCATCGCTAGCGGGTTTCATGAGCAGTTCTTC.

The J gene is TRBJ2-3, the V gene TRBV12-3 or TRBV12-4; 7 nucleotides line up with TRBD2. Germline trimming cut 8 bases from V and 6 bases from J; bases unmatched to any gene: 14. The CDR3 consists of 15 residues. DNA of the CDR3: TGTGCCAGCGGAGCGGGATCCCCAAATGCCGATACGCAGTATTTT. This codes for CASGAGSPNADTQYF.

This clonotype was recorded a few times. This chain links TRBV5-1 with TRBJ2-7; TRBD2 aligns across 10 bases. The CDR3 has 16 amino acids. V was clipped by 1 base and J by 3 bases; unmatched bases: 7. CDR1 SGHRS and CDR2 YFSETQ come from the germline V gene. The DNA for the CDR3 is TGCGCCAGCAGCTTGCTGCCCGGGACTAGCGACTACGAGCAGTACTTC. Amino acid sequence: CASSLLPGTSDYEQYF.

As concerns this clonotype: Likely a read error: the CDR3 ends without its conserved phenylalanine or tryptophan. The chain links TRBV3-1 to TRBJ2-1; tentative D call: TRBD2 (6 bases). The V end lost 4 bases, the J end lost 4 bases, and 14 bases lay between the germline ends. The germline V gene has CDR1 LGHDT and CDR2 YNNKEL (reference sequence). This CDR3 contains 15 residues. The CDR3 loop is CASSPLAPTYNEQFL. CDR3 DNA sequence: TGTGCCAGCAGCCCCCTAGCGCCTACTTACAATGAGCAGTTCTTA.

J is TRBJ2-2 and V is TRBV5-1, with TRBD1 matching over 7 bases. Trimming took 9 bases from V and 7 from J; bases not matched to a gene: 15. Germline lookup yields CDR1 SGHRS and CDR2 YFSETQ. This CDR3 has 15 amino acids. CDR3 coding DNA: TGCGCCACTAAGGGACAGCCGACATCCGACGGGGAGCTGTTTTTT. Its translation is CATKGQPTSDGELFF. The whole variable domain, remainder taken from reference TRBV5-1 and TRBJ2-2, is KAGVTQTPRYLIKTRGQQVTLSCSPISGHRSVSWYQQTPGQGLQFLFEYFSETQRNKGNFPGRFSGRQFSNSRSEMNVSTLELGDSALYLCATKGQPTSDGELFFGEGSRLTVL.

This clonotype was seen a handful of times. The rearrangement uses TRBV5-1 and TRBJ2-7; weak D call: TRBD1 (7 bases). Per the germline V gene, CDR1 is SGHRS and CDR2 is YFSETQ. The length of the CDR3 is 14 residues. V shed 2 bases and J shed 3 bases, with 12 bases lying between them. In DNA form, the CDR3 reads TGCGCCAGCAGCTTCGCGGGACAGCACTACGAGCAGTACTTC. Amino acids: CASSFAGQHYEQYF.

Comments on this clonotype: A junction boundary mismatches the germline segment, possibly from a read error. CDR3 loop: CTSSYRGYEQYF. The CDR3 bases are TGTACCAGCAGTTACAGGGGCTACGAGCAGTACTTC. This sequence joins TRBV28 and TRBJ2-7; 7 bases agree with TRBD1. The germline CDR1 and CDR2 sequences are MDHEN and SYDVKM. There are 12 residues in the CDR3.

This clonotype was seen more than once but under ten times. The genes are TRBV12-3 or TRBV12-4 and TRBJ1-5; D is undetermined. V was shortened by 7 bases and J by 2 bases, with 18 bases between the two germline ends. The CDR3 contains 16 residues. This chain's CDR3 is CASTDLELSGNQPQHF. The CDR3 region has the DNA TGTGCCAGCACCGACCTCGAGCTCTCGGGCAATCAGCCCCAGCATTTT.